These T cell receptor beta chains were read from a single sample in a study of shared clonotypes between healthy human individuals. Assay used: immunoSEQ multiplex PCR; TCRdb lists only in-frame clones, some missing. The sample consists of some 630,000 clones, about 96% of them appearing once. The sequenced sample consisted of naive CD8+ T cells sorted from blood. The receptors were gathered from a woman aged 25 to 45 in good health. CDR3s include the opening cysteine and the closing phenylalanine or tryptophan. A D gene is named only where the DNA matches it firmly. Clone sizes are given selectively: once, few, many, or a class where the clone is expanded.

D,size,V,J,DNA,CDR3
.,.,TRBV5-4,TRBJ1-1,TGTGCCAGCAGCTCGGTGGCTGAAGCTTTCTTT,CASSSVAEAFF
.,once,TRBV2,TRBJ1-5,TGTGCCAGCAACGAGGGATATAGCAATCAGCCCCAGCATTTT,CASNEGYSNQPQHF
.,.,TRBV6-1,TRBJ1-5,TGTGCCAGCAGTGAAGATCTGGGGTCCCAGCCCCAGCATTTT,CASSEDLGSQPQHF
.,.,TRBV28,TRBJ1-2,TGTGCCAGCAGACTCCCCTCCGGGGGTGTCTACACCTTC,CASRLPSGGVYTF
.,.,TRBV19,TRBJ2-6,TGTGCCAGTACCGTTGTGGGGGCTGGGGCCAACGTCCTGACTTTC,CASTVVGAGANVLTF
.,.,TRBV9,TRBJ2-7,TGTGCCAGCAGCGTAGGTAGTATCGGCGAGCAGTACTTC,CASSVGSIGEQYF
.,.,TRBV6-5,TRBJ2-5,TGTGCCAGCAGTTACGACGCGGTCCGGGGACGAGAGACCCAGTACTTC,CASSYDAVRGRETQYF
.,.,TRBV9,TRBJ2-2,TGTGCCAGCAGCCCCGGGTGGTCCGGGGAGCTGTTTTTT,CASSPGWSGELFF
TRBD2,.,TRBV13,TRBJ2-3,TGTGCCAGCAGCCCCCCGCCGGGACTAGGACTCACAGATACGCAGTATTTT,CASSPPPGLGLTDTQYF
.,.,TRBV6-4,TRBJ1-5,TGTGCCAGCACCCCAAGAGACAGCAATCAGCCCCAGCATTTT,CASTPRDSNQPQHF
.,.,TRBV13,TRBJ2-7,TGTGCCAGCAGCCGGGCAGGGGAATACGAGCAGTACTTC,CASSRAGEYEQYF
.,.,TRBV6-1,TRBJ1-2,TGTGCCAGCAGTGAAAAGCGGACCACCGTCCCCTATGGCTACACCTTC,CASSEKRTTVPYGYTF
.,.,TRBV27,TRBJ1-2,TGTGCCAGCAGTTTAACACCCGGACGGAATAACTATGGCTACACCTTC,CASSLTPGRNNYGYTF
.,.,TRBV16,TRBJ2-3,TGTGCCAGCAGCCTTCCTAACAGGGAGAACACAGATACGCAGTATTTT,CASSLPNRENTDTQYF
TRBD1,.,TRBV9,TRBJ2-5,TGTGCCAGCAGCGGACGACAGGGGGCTAGGGAGACCCAGTACTTC,CASSGRQGARETQYF
.,.,TRBV5-6,TRBJ1-5,TGTGCCAGCAGCTTGGGGGATCAGCCCCAGCATTTT,CASSLGDQPQHF
.,.,TRBV7-9,TRBJ1-4,TGTGCCAGCAGCTTAGATTATTCGGGGAGGGATGAAAAACTGTTTTTT,CASSLDYSGRDEKLFF
.,.,TRBV29-1,TRBJ1-1,TGCAGCGTTGAGAACAGGTTGAACACTGAAGCTTTCTTT,CSVENRLNTEAFF
.,.,TRBV9,TRBJ2-7,TGTGCCAGCAGCCGGGACATTCGTGGTACCTACGAGCAGTACTTC,CASSRDIRGTYEQYF
TRBD2,once,TRBV28,TRBJ2-1,TGTGCCAGCAGTTTGGGACTAGCGGGAGGGAAGGGTAGCTCCTACAATGAGCAGTTCTTC,CASSLGLAGGKGSSYNEQFF
.,.,TRBV5-6,TRBJ1-5,TGTGCCAGCAGCTTGGGTACTGTGGGGCCCCAGCATTTT,CASSLGTVGPQHF
.,.,TRBV7-2,TRBJ2-5,TGTGCCAGCAGCTGGGGCCCGTGGGACTCTGGGGAGACCCAGTACTTC,CASSWGPWDSGETQYF
TRBD2,.,TRBV27,TRBJ2-7,TGTGCCAGCAGTACCCAGCGGGAGTTAGCCTACGAGCAGTACTTC,CASSTQRELAYEQYF
.,.,TRBV2,TRBJ2-7,TGTGCCAGCAGTGAAATCAGCTACGAGCAGTACTTC,CASSEISYEQYF
TRBD2,.,TRBV19,TRBJ2-2,TGTGCCAGTAGTGGGACTAGCGGGATTCACGGGGAGCTGTTTTTT,CASSGTSGIHGELFF
TRBD1,.,TRBV7-8,TRBJ2-7,TGTGCCAGCAGGCCACCCGGGACAGGGGACGAGCAGTACTTC,CASRPPGTGDEQYF
.,.,TRBV28,TRBJ1-2,TGTGCCAGCAGTTCCCCCGACGGACACTATGGCTACACCTTC,CASSSPDGHYGYTF
.,.,TRBV10-3,TRBJ2-2,TGTGCCATCACCACAAGGGACTTGCGGAACACCGGGGAGCTGTTTTTT,CAITTRDLRNTGELFF
TRBD2,.,TRBV28,TRBJ2-1,TGTGCCAGCACCCTCGGACTAGCGGGAGTAGCCAATGAGCAGTTCTTC,CASTLGLAGVANEQFF
.,.,TRBV7-9,TRBJ1-2,TGTGCCAGCAGCCCTCCTGCCTCCCCTGGCTACACCTTC,CASSPPASPGYTF
.,.,TRBV10-1,TRBJ2-7,TGCGCCAGCAGTCCCGACAGCTCCTACGAGCAGTACTTC,CASSPDSSYEQYF